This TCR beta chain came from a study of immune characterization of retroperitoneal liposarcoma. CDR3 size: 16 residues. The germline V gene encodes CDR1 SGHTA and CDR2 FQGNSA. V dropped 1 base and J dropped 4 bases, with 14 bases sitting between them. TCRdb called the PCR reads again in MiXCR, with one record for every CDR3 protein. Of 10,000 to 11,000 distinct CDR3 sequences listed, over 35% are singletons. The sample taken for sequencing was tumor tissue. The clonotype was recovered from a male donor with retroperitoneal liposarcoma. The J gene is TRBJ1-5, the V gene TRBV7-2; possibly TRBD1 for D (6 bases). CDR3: CASSLGAGVDNQPQHF. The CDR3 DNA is TGTGCCAGCAGCTTAGGGGCAGGGGTAGATAATCAGCCCCAGCATTTT.